This TCR beta chain is drawn from a study of T cell changes during pregnancy in multiple sclerosis. CDR1 and CDR2 from the germline V gene are SGDLS and YYNGEE. V was cut by 0 bases and J by 5 bases, with 14 bases left in between. The CDR3 sequence is 15 residues long. The method was immunoSEQ multiplex PCR; TCRdb's version includes in-frame clones alone and lacks a portion of them. The sample shows more than 55,000 clones, 85% to 95% of them seen only once. The source was CD8+ T cells from peripheral blood mononuclear cells, collected in the third trimester of pregnancy. This clonotype was sampled from a female donor with multiple sclerosis, enrolled in a pregnancy study. The chain links TRBV9 to TRBJ2-5, with D unclear. CDR3 sequence: CASSVDARRGETQYF. CDR3 nucleotide sequence: TGTGCCAGCAGCGTAGACGCTAGGCGTGGGGAGACCCAGTACTTC.